The rows below give T cell receptor beta chains drawn from one sample of a study of T cells expressing NK-cell markers. TCRdb re-called the 5' RACE reads and shows each CDR3 protein once, DNA omitted. The table lists 300,000 to 500,000 distinct CDR3 sequences. Sequencing was carried out using blood T cells: a sorted CD56 or NKG2C T cell subset, CD4+ or CD8+ T cells, or bulk PBMC T cells (not recorded which). Receptor source: a woman aged 50 to 60 in good health. Each CDR3 is given with its conserved first and last residue.

>TRBV5-1|TRBJ2-3
CASSPGLLDTQYF
>TRBV4-2|TRBJ2-5
CASSQEGGASRETQYF
>TRBV21-1|TRBJ2-6
CASSRRHKISGANVLTF
>TRBV20-1|TRBJ1-4
CSARPGQGPEKLFF
>TRBV7-9|TRBJ1-2
CASSQQGEDGYTF
>TRBV25-1|TRBJ2-2
CASSEYISGPTGELFF
>TRBV12-3/TRBV12-4|TRBJ1-5
CASSPGDRQDQPQHF
>TRBV7-2|TRBJ2-1
CASSLILSGQGYNEQFF
>TRBV29-1|TRBJ1-1
CSVEVLHSMNTEAFF
>TRBV3-1|TRBJ2-1
CASSQEELAGVSEQFF
>TRBV28|TRBJ2-5
CASVDWFQETQYF
>TRBV15|TRBJ2-1
CATSRDRGTTREQFF
>TRBV7-6|TRBJ2-1
CASSLIAGGPNNEQFF
>TRBV18|TRBJ2-2
CASSPKEELFF
>TRBV20-1|TRBJ1-3
CSAKTRTGWYSSGNTIYF
>TRBV11-2|TRBJ1-3
CASSPTVQENTIYF
>TRBV4-1|TRBJ2-7
CASSQDNTGTVGSYEQYF
>TRBV20-1|TRBJ2-5
CSASGSEETQYF
>TRBV29-1|TRBJ2-5
CSVGLMFGETQYF
>TRBV7-6|TRBJ2-2
CASSYPPPGQPNTGELFF
>TRBV20-1|TRBJ2-7
CSALSGQGKGYEQYF
>TRBV12-3/TRBV12-4|TRBJ2-4
CASSLGGSGNIQYF
>TRBV5-1|TRBJ2-3
CASSTQGTSGSPRDTQYF
>TRBV12-3/TRBV12-4|TRBJ2-1
CASSLTSGRNEQFF
>TRBV4-2|TRBJ2-7
CASSQEARDEQYF
>TRBV11-2|TRBJ2-2
CASSLERENTGELFF
>TRBV11-3|TRBJ2-5
CASSARTRQRETQYF
>TRBV20-1|TRBJ1-2
CSAPLQPPNYGYTF
>TRBV20-1|TRBJ2-7
CSARGERETHEQYF
>TRBV10-3|TRBJ2-3
CAISELGNTDTQYF
>TRBV6-6|TRBJ2-7
CASSHGSGSSYEQYF
>TRBV20-1|TRBJ1-6
CSARGGQSYNSPLHF
>TRBV29-1|TRBJ2-3
CSVYPTDTQYF
>TRBV10-3|TRBJ2-3
CAIKGTSATQETSTDTQYF
>TRBV27|TRBJ1-4
CASRLLGAEKLFF
>TRBV5-1|TRBJ2-2
CASSKGQPLNTGELFF
>TRBV7-6|TRBJ2-3
CASSSGRATDTQYF
>TRBV6-6|TRBJ2-1
CASRLGREQFF
>TRBV7-3|TRBJ1-1
CASSLTSRGRGGMNTEAFF
>TRBV5-1|TRBJ2-1
CASSLDLPYNEQFF
>TRBV9|TRBJ2-2
CASSVVAQVAGELFF
>TRBV6-4|TRBJ2-1
CASGGLAGIGEQFF
>TRBV5-1|TRBJ1-1
CASSLRQGGTGTEAFF
>TRBV11-2|TRBJ2-3
CASRITPGLQLNTDTQYF
>TRBV5-1|TRBJ2-1
CASSLNYNEQFF
>TRBV5-1|TRBJ2-1
CASSLEGGAVDEQFF